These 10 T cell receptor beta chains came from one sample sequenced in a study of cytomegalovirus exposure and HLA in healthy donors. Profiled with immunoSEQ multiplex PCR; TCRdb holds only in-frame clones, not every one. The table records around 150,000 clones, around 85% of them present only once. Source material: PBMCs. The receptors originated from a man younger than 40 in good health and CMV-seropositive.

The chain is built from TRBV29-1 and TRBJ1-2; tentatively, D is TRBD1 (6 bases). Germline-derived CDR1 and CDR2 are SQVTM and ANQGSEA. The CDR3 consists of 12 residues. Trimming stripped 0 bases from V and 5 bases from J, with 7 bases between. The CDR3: CSVEEGGYGYTF. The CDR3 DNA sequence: TGCAGCGTTGAAGAAGGGGGTTATGGCTACACCTTC.

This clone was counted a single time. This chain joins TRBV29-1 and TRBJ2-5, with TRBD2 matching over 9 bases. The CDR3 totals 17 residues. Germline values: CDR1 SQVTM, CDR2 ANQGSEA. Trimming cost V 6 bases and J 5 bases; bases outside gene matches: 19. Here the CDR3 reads CSVRKPGISGGQETQYF. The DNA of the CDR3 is TGCAGCGTACGAAAACCAGGCATTAGCGGGGGACAGGAGACCCAGTACTTC. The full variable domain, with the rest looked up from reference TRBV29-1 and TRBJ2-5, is SAVISQKPSRDICQRGTSLTIQCQVDSQVTMMFWYRQQPGQSLTLIATANQGSEATYESGFVIDKFPISRPNLTFSTLTVSNMSPEDSSIYLCSVRKPGISGGQETQYFGPGTRLLVL.

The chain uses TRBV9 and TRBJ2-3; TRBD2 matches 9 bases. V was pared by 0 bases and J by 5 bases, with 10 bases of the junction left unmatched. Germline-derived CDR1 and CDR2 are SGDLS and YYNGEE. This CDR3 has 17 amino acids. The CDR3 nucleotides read TGTGCCAGCAGCGTAGACCCTGGCGGGGGGGCCAGAGATACGCAGTATTTT. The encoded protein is CASSVDPGGGARDTQYF.

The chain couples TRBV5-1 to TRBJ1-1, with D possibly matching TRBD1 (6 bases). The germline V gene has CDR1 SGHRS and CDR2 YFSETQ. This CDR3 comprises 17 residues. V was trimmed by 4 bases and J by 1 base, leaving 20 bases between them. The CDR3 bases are TGCGCCAGCAGCGGCCGGGGCGGGTTAGGGGGGAACACTGAAGCTTTCTTT. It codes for CASSGRGGLGGNTEAFF.

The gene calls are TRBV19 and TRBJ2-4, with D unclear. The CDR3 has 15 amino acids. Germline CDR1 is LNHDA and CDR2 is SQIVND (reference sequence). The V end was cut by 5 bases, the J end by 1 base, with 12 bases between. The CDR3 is CASSDVRNAKNIQYF. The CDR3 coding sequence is TGTGCCAGTAGTGACGTGAGGAACGCCAAAAACATTCAGTACTTC.

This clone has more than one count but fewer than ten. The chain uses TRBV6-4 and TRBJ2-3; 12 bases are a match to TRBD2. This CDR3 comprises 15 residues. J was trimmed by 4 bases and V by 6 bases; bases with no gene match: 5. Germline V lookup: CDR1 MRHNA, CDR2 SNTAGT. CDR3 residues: CASSLAGGQPDTQYF. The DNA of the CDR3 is TGTGCCAGCAGCCTAGCGGGGGGGCAGCCAGATACGCAGTATTTT.

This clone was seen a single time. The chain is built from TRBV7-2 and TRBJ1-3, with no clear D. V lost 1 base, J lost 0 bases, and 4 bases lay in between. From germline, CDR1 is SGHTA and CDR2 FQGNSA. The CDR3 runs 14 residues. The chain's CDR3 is CASSLVDSGNTIYF. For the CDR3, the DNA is TGTGCCAGCAGCTTAGTAGACTCTGGAAACACCATATATTTT.

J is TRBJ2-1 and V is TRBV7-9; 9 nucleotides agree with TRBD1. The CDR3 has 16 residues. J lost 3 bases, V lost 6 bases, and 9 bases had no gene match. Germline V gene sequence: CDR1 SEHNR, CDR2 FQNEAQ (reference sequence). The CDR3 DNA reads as TGTGCCAGCAGATTTACGGCGGGACAGGGCTACAATGAGCAGTTCTTC. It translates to CASRFTAGQGYNEQFF.

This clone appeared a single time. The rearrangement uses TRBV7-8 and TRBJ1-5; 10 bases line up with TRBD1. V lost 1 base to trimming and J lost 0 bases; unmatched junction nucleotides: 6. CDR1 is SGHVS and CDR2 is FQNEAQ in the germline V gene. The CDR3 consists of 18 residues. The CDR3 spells CASSLGQGAGYSNQPQHF. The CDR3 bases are TGTGCCAGCAGCTTAGGACAGGGGGCAGGTTATAGCAATCAGCCCCAGCATTTT.

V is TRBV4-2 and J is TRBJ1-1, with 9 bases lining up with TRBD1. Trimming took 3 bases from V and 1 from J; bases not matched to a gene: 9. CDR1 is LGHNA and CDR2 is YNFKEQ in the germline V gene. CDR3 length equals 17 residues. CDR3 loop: CASSHATGGWKNTEAFF. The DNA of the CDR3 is TGTGCCAGCAGCCATGCTACAGGGGGCTGGAAGAACACTGAAGCTTTCTTT.